A single sample is the source of the 24 T cell receptor beta chains below, sequenced in a study of Graves' ophthalmopathy and Graves' hyperthyroidism. As the template, RNA transcripts were used to amplify TCR beta CDR3 regions. First-round RT-PCR employed HTBI primers, with a second-round multiplex PCR after it. Via MiXCR, TCRdb re-called the multiplex PCR reads, giving one row per CDR3 protein. This table holds roughly 1.1 million distinct CDR3 sequences, 36% found once. The sample was peripheral blood or thyroid tissue (not recorded which). The receptors stem from an adult man with Graves' hyperthyroidism.

A word on this clonotype: Relative to the germline gene, one junction end is altered; a read error may explain this. The V call is TRBV10-3, the J call TRBJ2-6; D uncertain. This CDR3 contains 15 residues. Germline V gene sequence: CDR1 ENHRY, CDR2 SYGVKD. The CDR3 nucleotides are TGTGCCAGCAGTGAGGACCCTACTGGGGCCAACGTCCTGACTTTC. Translation gives CASSEDPTGANVLTF.

A note on this clonotype: This may come from a read error, since a much larger clone is one base off. The chain recombines TRBV10-3 with TRBJ2-7, with 8 nucleotides matching TRBD2. The CDR3 covers 14 residues. Germline assignment: CDR1 ENHRY and CDR2 SYGVKD. After removal of 5 bases from V and 7 bases from J, the junction contained 10 bases not matched to a gene. CDR3 amino acids: CAISPLAGGGEQYF. In DNA form, the CDR3 reads TGTGCCATCAGTCCCCTTGCGGGAGGTGGTGAGCAGTACTTC.

This clonotype turned up a few times. One end of the junction is discordant with germline, which a read error may explain. This chain links TRBV10-2 with TRBJ1-1; D is perhaps TRBD1 (6 bases). The CDR3 extends over 14 amino acids. The germline V gene has CDR1 WSHSY and CDR2 SAAADI. The CDR3: CASSEGQFSTEAFF. The DNA for the CDR3 is TGTGCCAGCAGTGAAGGACAGTTCAGCACTGAAGCTTTCTTT.

The sample holds a few counts of this clonotype. J is TRBJ2-7 and V is TRBV7-9, with 10 bases that match TRBD1. Germline assignment: CDR1 SEHNR and CDR2 FQNEAQ (reference sequence). With V trimmed by 4 bases and J by 5 bases, 11 bases remained unmatched. The CDR3 has 16 amino acids. CDR3 in amino acids: CASSSRDRGAVHEQYF. The CDR3, as DNA: TGTGCCAGCAGCTCCCGGGACAGGGGCGCAGTCCACGAGCAGTACTTC.

This clonotype was seen a single time. A read error may explain this, as a much larger clone is one base away. The CDR3 loop reads CATSESGTTSDEQYF. The CDR3 region has the DNA TGTGCCACCAGTGAGTCGGGTACCACTAGCGACGAGCAGTACTTC. V is TRBV10-3 and J is TRBJ2-7, with 7 nucleotides matching TRBD2. CDR3 size: 15 residues. The V gene's germline CDR1 is ENHRY and CDR2 SYGVKD.

This chain uses TRBV29-1 with TRBJ2-7; the D is unclear. The CDR3 runs to 12 residues. CDR1 is SQVTM, CDR2 ANQGSEA, per germline. This CDR3 reads CRPVRVSYEQYF. CDR3 DNA: TGCAGGCCGGTACGCGTCTCCTACGAGCAGTACTTC.

The rearrangement joins TRBV10-2 to TRBJ2-7; TRBD1 matches at 9 bases. Germline CDR1 reads WSHSY; CDR2 reads SAAADI. Unmatched junction bases numbered 6, after V lost 4 bases and J lost 2 bases. CDR3 length equals 15 residues. The CDR3 DNA reads TGCGCCAGCAGTGCCGGACAGGGGCGCACCTACGAGCAGTACTTC. The encoded protein is CASSAGQGRTYEQYF.

V usage is TRBV6-1 and J usage is TRBJ2-7, with 7 bases matching TRBD1. Germline loops: CDR1 MNHNS, CDR2 SASEGT. This CDR3 contains 14 residues. With 6 bases clipped from V and 2 bases from J, the junction kept 7 bases outside the gene matches. The CDR3 reads CASRTGTVAYEQYF. The CDR3 nucleotides read TGTGCCAGCAGGACCGGGACAGTCGCCTACGAGCAGTACTTC.

The V gene is TRBV20-1, the J gene TRBJ2-7; unclear D gene. Trimming removed 3 bases from V and 2 bases from J, with 11 bases in between. CDR1 DFQATT and CDR2 SNEGSKA come from the germline V gene (reference sequence). The length of the CDR3 is 13 residues. The CDR3 DNA is TGCAGTGCTAGTGGTCTGGGGACCTACGAGCAGTACTTC. Translating it yields CSASGLGTYEQYF.

A word on this clonotype: A read error may be the cause here, since a much bigger clone is one base away. V and J are TRBV5-1 and TRBJ1-1; the D gene is possibly TRBD1 (6 bases). CDR1 and CDR2 from the germline V gene are SGHRS and YFSETQ. The CDR3 covers 12 residues. This CDR3 reads CSSSLEGGTAFF. The DNA of the CDR3 is TGCTCCAGCAGCTTGGAGGGGGGGACAGCTTTCTTT.

This clonotype was counted between two and nine times. The chain employs TRBV11-2 and TRBJ1-2; D remains ambiguous. Between the trimmed V and J ends, which lost 5 bases and 6 bases, there was a span of 16 bases. The CDR3 spans 14 residues. Germline V gene data show CDR1 as SGHAT and CDR2 as FQNNGV. The CDR3 region is CASSRLRLSDGYTF. The CDR3 DNA sequence: TGTGCCAGCAGCCGGCTGCGTCTCTCCGATGGCTACACCTTC.

This clonotype was seen ten or more times. V gene TRBV9 combines with J gene TRBJ1-1; no firm D call. CDR1 SGDLS and CDR2 YYNGEE come from the germline V gene. V gave up 0 bases and J gave up 7 bases, with 10 bases separating them. CDR3 size: 13 residues. In DNA form, the CDR3 reads TGTGCCAGCAGCGTAGGAGAGACGGGTGAAGCTTTCTTT. Protein sequence: CASSVGETGEAFF.

This clonotype was seen repeatedly, ten times or more. The rearrangement joins TRBV20-1 to TRBJ2-7; D ambiguous. V lost 0 bases, J lost 2 bases, and 11 bases lay in between. Per germline, CDR1 DFQATT and CDR2 SNEGSKA (reference sequence). The CDR3 has 14 residues. CDR3 coding DNA: TGCAGTGCTAGAGATCCACCAGGAACCTACGAGCAGTACTTC. Its protein product is CSARDPPGTYEQYF.

The chain employs TRBV20-1 and TRBJ2-7; 8 nucleotides line up with TRBD2. CDR3 length: 14 residues. Trimming removed 1 base from V and 1 base from J; junction bases left unmatched: 3. Germline V gives CDR1 DFQATT, CDR2 SNEGSKA (reference sequence). The CDR3 reads CSARASGRSYEQYF. CDR3 bases: TGCAGTGCTAGAGCGAGCGGGAGATCCTACGAGCAGTACTTC.

Many counts were recorded for this clonotype. This chain connects TRBV2 to TRBJ2-5, with 9 bases fitting TRBD1. This CDR3 has 13 residues. CDR1 is SNHLY, CDR2 FYNNEI, per germline. V lost 7 bases, J lost 8 bases, and 8 bases stayed unmatched. CDR3 sequence: CASTNRGRETQYF. CDR3 DNA sequence: TGTGCCAGCACAAACAGGGGGCGCGAAACCCAGTACTTC.

This clonotype was seen repeatedly, ten times or more. The CDR3 loop reads CASSLERQGGNSPLHF. In nucleotides, the CDR3 is TGTGCCAGCAGCTTAGAGAGACAGGGTGGAAATTCACCCCTCCACTTT. The chain recombines TRBV7-2 with TRBJ1-6; the match to TRBD1 covers 7 bases. The CDR3 loop spans 16 amino acids. V was pared by 1 base and J by 7 bases, with 7 bases of the junction left unmatched. Germline-derived CDR1 and CDR2 are SGHTA and FQGNSA.

Many counts were recorded for this clonotype. This rearrangement joins TRBV29-1 to TRBJ2-7; possible D gene TRBD2, 6 bases. Per the germline V gene, CDR1 is SQVTM and CDR2 is ANQGSEA. This CDR3 comprises 14 residues. Between the trimmed V and J ends, which lost 6 bases and 3 bases, there was a span of 18 bases. Here the CDR3 DNA reads TGCAGCGTGAGGGACTCACTGAAGGTCTACGAGCAGTACTTC. Protein product: CSVRDSLKVYEQYF.

This clonotype has ten or more counts. An end of the junction does not agree with germline; a read error may underlie this. CDR3 amino acids: CASSAVTVSTQPQHF. The CDR3 bases are TGTGCCAGCAGTGCAGTCACCGTGAGCACTCAGCCCCAGCATTTT. The chain couples TRBV2 to TRBJ1-5; D uncertain. CDR1 is SNHLY and CDR2 is FYNNEI in the germline V gene. This CDR3 region has 15 residues.

This clonotype was observed a handful of times. The chain carries TRBV5-8 and TRBJ1-5; 7 bases align to TRBD1. Germline CDR1 and CDR2: SGHTS and YDEGEE. The trim removed 1 base at V and 5 bases at J, leaving 3 bases unmatched. There are 14 residues in the CDR3. CDR3 residues: CASSLFRGDQPQHF. The CDR3 region has the DNA TGTGCCAGCAGCTTGTTCAGGGGGGATCAGCCCCAGCATTTT.

The count of this clonotype is one. This chain connects TRBV27 to TRBJ1-5; unclear D gene. Germline V gene lookup returns CDR1 MNHEY and CDR2 SMNVEV (reference sequence). The V end lost 5 bases, the J end lost 4 bases, and 12 bases lay between the germline ends. The CDR3 spans 14 residues. CDR3 bases: TGTGCCAGCAGTCCCGGACGGAAGAATCAGCCCCAGCATTTT. Translated: CASSPGRKNQPQHF.

This clonotype was seen only a few times. The chain carries TRBV6-5 and TRBJ2-7, with 9 bases lining up with TRBD2. Trimming at V came to 8 bases and at J to 2 bases, leaving 10 bases not matched to a gene. From germline, CDR1 is MNHEY and CDR2 SVGAGI. The CDR3 consists of 15 residues. The CDR3 sequence: CASQISGSMTYEQYF. The DNA for the CDR3 is TGTGCCAGCCAAATTAGCGGGAGTATGACCTACGAGCAGTACTTC.

This clonotype was recorded at least ten times. This chain connects TRBV5-8 to TRBJ2-5, with D uncertain. Germline V gives CDR1 SGHTS, CDR2 YDEGEE. The CDR3 extends over 13 amino acids. V gave up 2 bases and J gave up 5 bases, with 10 bases separating them. CDR3: CASSFAQRETQYF. The CDR3 DNA follows: TGTGCCAGCAGCTTTGCCCAACGGGAGACCCAGTACTTC.

The genes are TRBV7-6 and TRBJ1-6, with 10 positions matching TRBD1. V dropped 5 bases and J dropped 10; count of bases not matched to a gene: 8. Germline values: CDR1 SGHVS, CDR2 FNYEAQ. The CDR3 sequence is 15 residues long. CDR3 bases: TGTGCCAGCAGCGGAGGGACAGGGGATGGGTCACCCCTCCACTTT. The encoded protein is CASSGGTGDGSPLHF.

The sample holds a few counts of this clonotype. V and J are TRBV4-1 and TRBJ2-5; D gene ambiguous. Germline-derived CDR1 and CDR2 are MGHRA and YSYEKL. V lost 1 base to trimming and J lost 6 bases, with 15 bases between them. This CDR3 has 15 amino acids. CDR3 DNA: TGCGCCAGCAGCCAAGTACATGGGCGGTCTCAGACCCAGTACTTC. It codes for CASSQVHGRSQTQYF.